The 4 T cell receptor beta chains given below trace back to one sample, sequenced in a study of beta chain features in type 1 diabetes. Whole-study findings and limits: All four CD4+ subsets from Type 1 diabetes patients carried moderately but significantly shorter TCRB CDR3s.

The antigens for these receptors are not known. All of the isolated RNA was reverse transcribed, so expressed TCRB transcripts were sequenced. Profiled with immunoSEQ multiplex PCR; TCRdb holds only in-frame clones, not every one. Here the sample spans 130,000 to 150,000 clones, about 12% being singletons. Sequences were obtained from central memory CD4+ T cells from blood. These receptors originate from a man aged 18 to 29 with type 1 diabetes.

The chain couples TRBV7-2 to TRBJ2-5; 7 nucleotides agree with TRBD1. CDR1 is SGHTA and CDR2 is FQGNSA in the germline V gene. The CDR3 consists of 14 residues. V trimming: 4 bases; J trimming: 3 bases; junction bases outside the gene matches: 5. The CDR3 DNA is TGTGCCAGCAGCTCGATAGGGACAGAAGAGACCCAGTACTTC. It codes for CASSSIGTEETQYF.

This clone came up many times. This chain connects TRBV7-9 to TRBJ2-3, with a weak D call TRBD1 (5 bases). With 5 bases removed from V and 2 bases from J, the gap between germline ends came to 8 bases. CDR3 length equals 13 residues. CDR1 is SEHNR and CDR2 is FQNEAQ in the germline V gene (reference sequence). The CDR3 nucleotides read TGTGCCAGCAGCCGTGGGGCCACAGATACGCAGTATTTT. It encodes CASSRGATDTQYF.

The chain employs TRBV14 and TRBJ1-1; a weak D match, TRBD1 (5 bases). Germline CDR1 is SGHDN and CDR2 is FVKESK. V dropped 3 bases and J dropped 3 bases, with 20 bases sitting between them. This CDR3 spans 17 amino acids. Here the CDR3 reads CASSHTGFSNGDTEAFF. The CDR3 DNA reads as TGTGCCAGCAGCCATACAGGTTTTTCCAACGGGGACACTGAAGCTTTCTTT.

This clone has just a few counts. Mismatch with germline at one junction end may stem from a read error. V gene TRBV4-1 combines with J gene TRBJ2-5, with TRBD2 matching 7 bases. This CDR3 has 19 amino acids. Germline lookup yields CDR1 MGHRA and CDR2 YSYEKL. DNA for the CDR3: TGCGCCAGCAGCCAAGGTCCCCTTACAGCGGGGCCGAACCAAGGGACCCAGTACTTC. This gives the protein CASSQGPLTAGPNQGTQYF.